The present T cell receptor beta chain was sequenced within a study of T cells in Graves' hyperthyroidism and ophthalmopathy. This clonotype was counted ten times or more. V lost 4 bases and J lost 4; bases outside the gene matches: 11. The germline V gene encodes CDR1 SGHRS and CDR2 YFSETQ. This CDR3 is built from 16 residues. From RNA transcripts, TCR beta CDR3 regions were amplified. The HTBI primer set served for first-round RT-PCR of the TCR CDR3. MiXCR was run by TCRdb on the multiplex PCR reads, yielding one entry per CDR3 protein. This table holds some 650,000 distinct CDR3 sequences, around 16% found once.

The sequenced sample consisted of blood. The chain carries TRBV5-1 and TRBJ1-1; 9 positions agree with TRBD1. The TCR was taken from a middle-aged woman with Graves' ophthalmopathy. The CDR3 loop is CASSHKQGARGTEAFF. The DNA for the CDR3 is TGCGCCAGCAGCCACAAACAGGGGGCGCGAGGCACTGAAGCTTTCTTT.